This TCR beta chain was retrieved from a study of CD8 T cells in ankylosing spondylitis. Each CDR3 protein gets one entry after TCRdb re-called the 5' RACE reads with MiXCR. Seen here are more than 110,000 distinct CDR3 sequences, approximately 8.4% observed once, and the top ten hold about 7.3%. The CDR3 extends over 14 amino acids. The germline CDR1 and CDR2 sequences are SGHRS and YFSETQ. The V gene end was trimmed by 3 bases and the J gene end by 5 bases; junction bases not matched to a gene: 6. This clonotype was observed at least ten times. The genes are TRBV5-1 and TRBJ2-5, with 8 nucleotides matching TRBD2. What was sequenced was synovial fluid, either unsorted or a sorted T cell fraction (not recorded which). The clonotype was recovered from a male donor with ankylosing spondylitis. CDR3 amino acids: CASSSGLAVETQYF. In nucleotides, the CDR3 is TGCGCCAGCAGCTCCGGACTAGCTGTGGAGACCCAGTACTTC. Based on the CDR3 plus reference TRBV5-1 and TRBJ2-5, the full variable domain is KAGVTQTPRYLIKTRGQQVTLSCSPISGHRSVSWYQQTPGQGLQFLFEYFSETQRNKGNFPGRFSGRQFSNSRSEMNVSTLELGDSALYLCASSSGLAVETQYFGPGTRLLVL.